This is a list of T cell receptor beta chains from one sample in a study of cytomegalovirus exposure and HLA in healthy donors. TCRdb keeps only in-frame clones here, not all; method: immunoSEQ multiplex PCR. The table lists some 180,000 clones, roughly 82% of them singletons, with over 1.5% in the top ten. The sample comprised PBMCs. The receptors stem from a middle-aged man in good health and CMV-seronegative. Both conserved end residues are part of each CDR3. The D gene is left open where the match is weak. Clone sizes are given selectively: once, few, many, or a class where the clone is expanded.

J gene,D gene,V gene,clone size,CDR3 DNA,CDR3 protein
TRBJ1-4,TRBD1,TRBV6-1,-,TGTGCCAGCAGCATCATGGACAGGGAAAAACTGTTTTTT,CASSIMDREKLFF
TRBJ2-3,TRBD2,TRBV7-3,-,TGTGCCAGCAGCCACGGGACTAGCGGGGATGGCACAGATACGCAGTATTTT,CASSHGTSGDGTDTQYF
TRBJ2-7,-,TRBV6-1,once,TGTGCCAGCAAATCTCTATACGAGCAGTACTTC,CASKSLYEQYF
TRBJ1-4,-,TRBV25-1,-,TGTGCCAGCAGTGACCCCAGGGGACGGGGTGAAAAACTGTTTTTT,CASSDPRGRGEKLFF
TRBJ1-6,TRBD1,TRBV7-2,once,TGTGCCAGCAGTTTAGAGGGACAGGTCCGAGCGTCACCCCTCCACTTT,CASSLEGQVRASPLHF
TRBJ1-4,-,TRBV18,-,TGTGCCAGCTCACCAGGGGGGGCTGGTGAAAAACTGTTTTTT,CASSPGGAGEKLFF
TRBJ1-5,TRBD1,TRBV9,-,TGTGCCAGCAGTGGAAACAGGGGGCGGGTGGGTCAGCCCCAGCATTTT,CASSGNRGRVGQPQHF
TRBJ1-5,TRBD1,TRBV7-2,-,TGTGCCAGCAGCTTCGGACAGGGAGGGCAGCCCCAGCATTTT,CASSFGQGGQPQHF
TRBJ2-1,TRBD1,TRBV4-3,-,TGCGCCAGCAGCCTAGGAGTGGCAGGGGGCCTACATGAGCAGTTCTTC,CASSLGVAGGLHEQFF
TRBJ1-1,TRBD1,TRBV27,-,TGTGCCAGCAGTTTATATCTGGACAGGGAAGCTTTCTTT,CASSLYLDREAFF
TRBJ1-3,TRBD1,TRBV14,-,TGTGCCAGCAGCCGGGACAGGAGCTCTGGAAACACCATATATTTT,CASSRDRSSGNTIYF
TRBJ2-7,TRBD2,TRBV7-9,-,TGTGCCAGCAGCTTAGGGACTAGCGGGAGGGACGAGCAGTACTTC,CASSLGTSGRDEQYF
TRBJ2-2,-,TRBV7-9,-,TGTGCCAGCAGCTTAGGGGCAGGGGAAATGCCCGGGGAGCTGTTTTTT,CASSLGAGEMPGELFF
TRBJ2-1,TRBD1,TRBV18,-,TGTGCCAGCTCACCATTACGACAGGGGCAGGCGCAGTTCTTC,CASSPLRQGQAQFF
TRBJ2-1,-,TRBV7-2,-,TGTGCCAGCAGCTCATCGACAACCTACAATGAGCAGTTCTTC,CASSSSTTYNEQFF
TRBJ2-7,TRBD2,TRBV7-3,-,TGTGCCAGCAGCTTAACGGCTAGCGGCGCCTACGAGCAGTACTTC,CASSLTASGAYEQYF
TRBJ2-5,TRBD2,TRBV4-1,-,TGCGCCAGCAGCCACGACAGGACTAGCGGGAGGGAAGAGACCCAGTACTTC,CASSHDRTSGREETQYF
TRBJ1-1,TRBD1,TRBV28,-,TGTGCCAGCAGTTTAGATTGGGACAGGGGGCTACCTTCGACTGAAGCTTTCTTT,CASSLDWDRGLPSTEAFF
TRBJ1-1,-,TRBV11-2,-,TGTGCCAGCAGCTTAAAGGGACTTAACACTGAAGCTTTCTTT,CASSLKGLNTEAFF